What follows is one TCR beta chain and its context. This clonotype was found a few times. Its antigen is currently not known. The junction differs from germline at one of its ends, possibly a read error. This record comes from a study of CD8 T cells in ankylosing spondylitis (dated by TCRdb to 2015 to 2018). Background for the entire study: To find TCR variants linked to disease, the study profiled T cell receptor beta repertoires in ankylosing spondylitis patients and healthy donors. The full study cohort comprised approximately 23 ankylosing spondylitis patients and 110 or so healthy donors. Samples of peripheral blood were taken, and for ankylosing spondylitis patients, synovial fluid was collected as well. The full study reports these points: Some motif variants were previously reported in synovial fluid and blood of reactive arthritis patients, suggesting common disease-initiation mechanisms. Blood from ankylosing spondylitis patients appeared to be characterized by a TCR beta motif composed of roughly eight highly homologous amino acid variants. The disease-linked clones were reported to be significantly enriched in matched synovial fluid samples from ankylosing spondylitis patients. In peripheral blood, the disease-linked clones were found at relatively low frequencies and had a CD8+ phenotype.

The CDR3 sequence holds 15 residues, the cysteine and phenylalanine included. Of all the DNA, just the CDR3 is kept, 45 bases in frame from base 1. CDR1 DFQATT and CDR2 SNEGSKA are derived from the germline V gene (reference sequence). The sequencing machine was an Illumina HiSeq 2500. Quantitative 5'-RACE with molecular barcodes was used to prepare TCR beta libraries. From the authors' description of their analysis: A new computational method, built on a probabilistic model of VDJ rearrangement, was used to identify disease-linked TCR variants. The public reads were run again by TCRdb, first through fastp at Q25 and then through MiXCR, and only productive beta chains were kept. Here each entry gathers all rows of one CDR3 protein and keeps the most common genes and DNA. Clone size and V and J calls follow TCRdb, not the original study. Present in this sample are under 300,000 distinct CDR3 sequences, under 12% of which were seen just once. The ten largest clones capture less than 3% of the sample.

Sequenced sample: blood, either unsorted or a sorted T cell fraction (not recorded which). This receptor was obtained from a male donor with ankylosing spondylitis or in good health (not recorded which). This receptor chain uses TRBV20-1 and TRBJ1-6, with the D gene too uncertain to name. The CDR3 protein sequence reads: CCAREGGSYNSPLHF. The sequence in DNA is TGCTGTGCTAGAGAGGGTGGCTCCTATAATTCACCCCTCCACTTT.